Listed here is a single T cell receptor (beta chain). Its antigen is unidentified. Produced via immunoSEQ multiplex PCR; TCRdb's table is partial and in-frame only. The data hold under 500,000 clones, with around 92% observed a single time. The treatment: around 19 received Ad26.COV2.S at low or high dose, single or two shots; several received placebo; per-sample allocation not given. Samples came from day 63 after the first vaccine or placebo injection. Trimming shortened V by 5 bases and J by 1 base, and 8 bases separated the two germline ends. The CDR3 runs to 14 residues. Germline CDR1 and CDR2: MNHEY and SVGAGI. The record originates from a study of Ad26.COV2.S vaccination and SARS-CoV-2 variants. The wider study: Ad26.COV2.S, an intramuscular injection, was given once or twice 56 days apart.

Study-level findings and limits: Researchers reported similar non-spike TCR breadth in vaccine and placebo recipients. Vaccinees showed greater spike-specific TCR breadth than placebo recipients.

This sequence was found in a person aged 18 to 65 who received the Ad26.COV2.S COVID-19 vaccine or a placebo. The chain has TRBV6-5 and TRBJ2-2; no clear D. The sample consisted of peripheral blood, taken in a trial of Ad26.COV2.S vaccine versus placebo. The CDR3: CASSPTRNTGELFF. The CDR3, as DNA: TGTGCCAGCAGTCCCACCAGGAACACCGGGGAGCTGTTTTTT.